This T cell receptor (beta chain) was found in a study of CD8+CD57+ T cells in acquired aplastic anemia. Study details: DNA per sorted CD4+ or CD8+ sample ranged about 0.2 to 27.4 ug, averaging about 3 ug. Healthy donor CD4+ samples were sequenced to a depth that averaged about 10.8 million reads. Study outcomes and limitations: Patients did not significantly differ from controls in CD8+ Simpson's diversity. Shared by patients and controls, approximately 29 CD8+ CDR3s were abundant in patients.

Using genomic DNA as the template, TCR beta VDJ and CDR3 profiling was carried out. TCRdb re-called the reads with MiXCR, one entry per CDR3 protein. This sample has under 200,000 distinct CDR3 sequences; just under 45% occur once, and the top ten carry approximately 1%. Concerning this clonotype itself: The antigen remains undetermined. A much larger clone differs by one base, so this may be a read error. Likely a read error: the CDR3 ends without its conserved phenylalanine or tryptophan.

Trimming shortened V by 4 bases and J by 4 bases, and 5 bases separated the two germline ends. CDR3 length: 11 residues. Germline-derived CDR1 and CDR2 are LGHDT and YNNKEL (reference sequence). Sequenced sample: sorted CD4+, CD8+, or CD8+CD57+ T cells (not recorded which) from PBMCs. V usage is TRBV3-1 and J usage is TRBJ2-7; a weak D match, TRBD1 (5 bases). The receptor's source is a human donor in good health. The CDR3 sequence is CASSRQYEQYS. For the CDR3, the DNA is TGTGCCAGCAGCCGACAGTACGAGCAGTACTCC.